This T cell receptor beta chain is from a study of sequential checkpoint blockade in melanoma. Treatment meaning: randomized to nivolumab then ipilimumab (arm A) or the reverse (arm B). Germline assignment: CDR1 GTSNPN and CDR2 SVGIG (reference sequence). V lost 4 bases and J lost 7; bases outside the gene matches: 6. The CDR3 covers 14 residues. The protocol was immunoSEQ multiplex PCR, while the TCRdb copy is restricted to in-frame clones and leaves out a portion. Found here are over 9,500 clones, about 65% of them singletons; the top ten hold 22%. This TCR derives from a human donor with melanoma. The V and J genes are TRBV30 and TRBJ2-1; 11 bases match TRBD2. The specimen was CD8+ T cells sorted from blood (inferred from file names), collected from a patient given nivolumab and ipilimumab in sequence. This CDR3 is CAWKSSGGLNEQFF. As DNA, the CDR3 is TGTGCCTGGAAGTCTAGCGGGGGGCTAAATGAGCAGTTCTTC.